This record concerns one T cell receptor beta chain sequence. This sample is part of a study of blood T cell repertoires in COVID-19. With 4 bases removed from V and 3 bases from J, the gap between germline ends came to 6 bases. CDR1 and CDR2 (germline): SNHLY, FYNNEI. The CDR3 has 12 residues. In the 2 weeks before study entry, exposed participants met a COVID-19 case, which was PCR-confirmed or clinician-diagnosed. Clones were read by immunoSEQ multiplex PCR, and TCRdb kept only the in-frame ones, dropping some. Found here are under 400,000 clones, around nine tenths of them singletons; the top ten hold under 1.2%.

This receptor was taken from a woman in her 30s who had been exposed to COVID-19. Sequences were obtained from PBMCs or T cells enriched from blood (not recorded which). The chain combines TRBV2 with TRBJ1-2; D is unclear. Here the CDR3 DNA reads TGTGCCAGCAGTGTTTACTACTATGGCTACACCTTC. It encodes CASSVYYYGYTF.